This TCR beta chain was sequenced during a study of human T cells and chemical hapten exposure (dated by TCRdb to 2020 to 2023). Some background on the complete study: For sensitization, 2% DPC in acetone was applied to a roughly 2 cm by roughly 2 cm area of upper inner arm skin. Throughout the study period of around 24 weeks, patients also received therapeutic DPC doses to the scalp every week. Patch testing was performed on the upper back with Finn chambers containing 0.01% DPC, and the patch tests were scored after 6 days according to International Contact Dermatitis Research Group standards. Alopecia areata with under or over 50% scalp involvement, alopecia totalis and alopecia universalis were represented in the patient cohort, which was mostly female. The libraries were sequenced as a pool, and the TCR yield per sample differed mostly because of small variations in library volumes within the pool. The study tracked peripheral blood TCR repertoire changes in vivo during primary and secondary sensitization to the hapten diphenylcyclopropenone (DPC) in alopecia patients. Blood samples were taken from patients before sensitization (week 0) and at 2, 6 and about 24 weeks after DPC sensitization. Nearly 30 alopecia patients provided blood for TCR sequencing at one to four time points (pre-sensitization, 2, 6 and 24 weeks). The paper as a whole reports these results and caveats: Repeated subsampling changed both the strength of the expansion versus patch-test correlation and the threshold at which the correlation became significant. Significantly more large CDR3 similarity clusters were formed by expanded TCRs than by pre-sensitization or healthy control sets, consistent with antigen-driven responses. Alopecia, a presumed autoimmune disease, was present in all patients, so the immune response of the patients might differ from that of healthy individuals. A positive correlation was found between the number of PT1 expanded TCRs and patch test score, with significance reached at thresholds 8, 16 and 32 but not 4. DPC sensitization did not change the number of TCRs with a frequency above 1 in 1000, and there was no evidence of changes in global repertoire structure.

Libraries were built with RACE. Sequencer: NextSeq 500. During library preparation, unique molecular identifiers were attached to individual cDNA molecules so that TCRs could be counted quantitatively and reproducibly. For every blood RNA sample, sequencing covered both the TCR alpha and TCR beta chains. The paper's processing steps were these. A median of about 100,000 TCRs per sample was observed, with a range of about 23,224 to 700,000. The Decombinator software suite was used to annotate the V, J and CDR3 of the TCR reads. Every sample was subsampled to the same number of TCRs (28,000) for the PS versus PT1 abundance plots. TCRs were defined as expanded if absent before sensitization and observed at least eight times at the 2-week time point. TCRdb trimmed public reads at Q25 via fastp, called clones via MiXCR and kept in-frame beta chains. Each entry merges the rows of one CDR3 protein and shows their most common DNA and genes. The V and J calls were determined by TCRdb, not by the authors. Counted in this sample were some 330,000 distinct CDR3 sequences; roughly 6% of them appeared once. Jointly, the top ten make up less than 9% of the sample.

The junction carries 3 bases between V and J, which are trimmed by 1 base and 0 bases respectively. Measured from the cysteine to the phenylalanine, the CDR3 is 13 residues long. Only the CDR3 DNA is retained, 39 bases long and in frame from the first base. CDR1 MNHEY and CDR2 SVGEGT were looked up in the germline V gene. In regard to this clonotype: No antigen is known for it. This could be a read error, since a much larger clone is one nucleotide away.

The sample's time point label is to be understood as: pre-sensitization, week 0. In the paper's terms, the treatment or condition label means: therapeutic diphenylcyclopropenone sensitization with weekly scalp DPC. At each patch-test visit, blood was drawn before the patch test was applied. To be eligible, patients had to be aged 18 to 70, diagnosed with alopecia and judged suitable for DPC therapy, while pregnant patients were excluded. Total RNA was extracted from unfractionated whole blood that had been collected in Tempus Blood RNA tubes. The sequence joins TRBV6-2 or TRBV6-3 to TRBJ1-1, with the D gene too uncertain to name. This clonotype originated in a woman aged 18-29 years with alopecia areata. Some clones in this sample may be carry-over from other donors' samples. The specimen comprised whole blood, sampled in connection with sensitization to the hapten diphenylcyclopropenone (DPC). CDR3 loop: CASSYYMNTEAFF. Here is the DNA: TGTGCCAGCAGTTACTACATGAACACTGAAGCTTTCTTT.